This T cell receptor beta chain was obtained from a study of T cells in Graves' hyperthyroidism and ophthalmopathy. General study results and limits: Progression to ophthalmopathy was predicted a median of roughly 6.8 months early.

This clonotype was picked up many times. The antigen is unknown. Orbital computed tomography, thyroid ultrasound, serum thyroxine and TRAb, and clinical symptoms together informed the diagnoses. RNA transcripts yielded amplified TCR beta CDR3 regions. Carried out on the TCR CDR3, a first-round RT-PCR used the HTBI primer set. TCRdb reanalysed the multiplex PCR reads using MiXCR and keeps one entry per CDR3 protein. The profile shows around 350,000 distinct CDR3 sequences, 15% to 20% of them singletons. Germline lookup yields CDR1 SNHLY and CDR2 FYNNEI. With 5 bases removed from V and 6 bases from J, the gap between germline ends came to 17 bases. This CDR3 is built from 15 residues.

J is TRBJ1-5 and V is TRBV2, with unresolved D. The source of this sequence is a woman between 18 and 29 years old with Graves' hyperthyroidism. Source material: blood. CDR3 protein: CASSRLPILGQPQHF. The CDR3, as DNA: TGTGCCAGCAGTCGACTCCCAATATTGGGTCAGCCCCAGCATTTT.